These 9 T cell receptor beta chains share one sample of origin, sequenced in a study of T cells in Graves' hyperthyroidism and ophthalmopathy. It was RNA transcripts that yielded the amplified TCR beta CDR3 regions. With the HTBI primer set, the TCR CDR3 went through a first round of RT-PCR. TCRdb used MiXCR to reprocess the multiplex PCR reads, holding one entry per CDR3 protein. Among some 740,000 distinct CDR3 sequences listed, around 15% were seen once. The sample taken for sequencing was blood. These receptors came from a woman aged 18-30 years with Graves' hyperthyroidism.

The CDR3 loop is CSARGRRYEQYF. CDR3 sequence (DNA): TGCAGTGCTAGGGGGCGCAGGTACGAGCAGTACTTC. This rearrangement joins TRBV20-1 to TRBJ2-7, with a weak D call TRBD1 (5 bases). V lost 3 bases and J 4 bases, leaving 10 bases between the germline ends. The CDR3 has 12 residues. Germline assignment: CDR1 DFQATT and CDR2 SNEGSKA (reference sequence).

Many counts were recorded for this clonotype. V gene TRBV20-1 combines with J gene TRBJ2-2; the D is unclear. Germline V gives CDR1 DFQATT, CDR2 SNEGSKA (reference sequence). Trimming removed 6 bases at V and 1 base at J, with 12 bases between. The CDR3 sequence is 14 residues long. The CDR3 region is CSAARHGNTGELFF. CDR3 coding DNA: TGCAGTGCAGCCCGTCACGGGAACACCGGGGAGCTGTTTTTT.

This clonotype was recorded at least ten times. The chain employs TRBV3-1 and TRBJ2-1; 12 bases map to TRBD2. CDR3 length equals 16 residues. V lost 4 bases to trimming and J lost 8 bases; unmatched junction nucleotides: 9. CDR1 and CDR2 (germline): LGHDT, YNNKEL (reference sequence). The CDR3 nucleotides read TGTGCCAGCAGCCGCCTGACTAGCGGGAGTCTCGATGAGCAGTTCTTC. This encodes CASSRLTSGSLDEQFF.

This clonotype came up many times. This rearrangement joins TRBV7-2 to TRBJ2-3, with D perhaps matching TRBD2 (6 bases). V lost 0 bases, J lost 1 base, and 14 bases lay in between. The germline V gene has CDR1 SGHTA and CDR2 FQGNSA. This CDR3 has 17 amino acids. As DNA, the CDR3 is TGTGCCAGCAGCTTAGCGCCGGGAGCTACGGGCACAGATACGCAGTATTTT. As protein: CASSLAPGATGTDTQYF.

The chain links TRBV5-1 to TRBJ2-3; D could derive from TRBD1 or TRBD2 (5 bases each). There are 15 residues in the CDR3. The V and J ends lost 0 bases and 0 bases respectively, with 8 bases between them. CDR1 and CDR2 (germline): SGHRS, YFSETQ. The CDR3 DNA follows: TGCGCCAGCAGCTTGGTATGGGGGAGCACAGATACGCAGTATTTT. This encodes CASSLVWGSTDTQYF.

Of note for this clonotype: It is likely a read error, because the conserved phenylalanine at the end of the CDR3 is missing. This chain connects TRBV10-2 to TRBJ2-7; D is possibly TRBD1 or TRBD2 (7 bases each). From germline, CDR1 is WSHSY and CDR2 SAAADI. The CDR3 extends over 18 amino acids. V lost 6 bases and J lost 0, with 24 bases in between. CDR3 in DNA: TGCGCCAGCAGGAAGGGGGGACAGTTGAAGCGGGACTCCTACGAGCAGTACCTC. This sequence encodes CASRKGGQLKRDSYEQYL.

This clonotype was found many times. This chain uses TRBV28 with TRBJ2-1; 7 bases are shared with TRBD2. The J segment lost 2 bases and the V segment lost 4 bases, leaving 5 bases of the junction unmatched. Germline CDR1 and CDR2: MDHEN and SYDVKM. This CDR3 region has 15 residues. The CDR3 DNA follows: TGTGCCAGCAGTTCTAGCGGACCCCCCTACAATGAGCAGTTCTTC. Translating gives CASSSSGPPYNEQFF. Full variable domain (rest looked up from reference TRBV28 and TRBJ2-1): DVKVTQSSRYLVKRTGEKVFLECVQDMDHENMFWYRQDPGLGLRLIYFSYDVKMKEKGDIPEGYSVSREKKERFSLILESASTNQTSMYLCASSSSGPPYNEQFFGPGTRLTVL.

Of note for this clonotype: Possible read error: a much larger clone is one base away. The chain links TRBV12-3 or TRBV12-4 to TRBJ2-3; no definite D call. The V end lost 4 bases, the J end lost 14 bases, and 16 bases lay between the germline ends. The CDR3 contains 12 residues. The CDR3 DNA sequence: TGTGCCAGCAGTTCCGGTGAGGCGATCAGGTATTTT. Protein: CASSSGEAIRYF.

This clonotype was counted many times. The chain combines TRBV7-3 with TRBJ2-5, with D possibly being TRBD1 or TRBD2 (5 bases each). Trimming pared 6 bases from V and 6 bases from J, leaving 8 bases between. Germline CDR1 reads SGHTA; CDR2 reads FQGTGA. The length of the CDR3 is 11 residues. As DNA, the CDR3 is TGTGCCAGCAGGGGGGAGCAGACCCAGTACTTC. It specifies CASRGEQTQYF.